Sequencing of this T cell receptor beta chain was carried out in a study of T-cell memory formation after mild COVID-19. About the study: Across donors, TCR clusters were largely donor specific. General observations from the study: Whether second-wave clones peaking at day 37 were SARS-CoV-2 specific went unconfirmed. Certain responding clones were present in pre-infection memory, suggesting participation of cross-reactive memory.

The CDR3 sequence is 13 residues long. From germline, CDR1 is MGHRA and CDR2 YSYEKL. V lost 1 base and J 6 bases, leaving 9 bases between the germline ends. The 5'RACE method, run with constant-segment primers, produced TCR alpha and TCR beta cDNA libraries (carrying sample barcodes and UMIs). MiXCR, run by TCRdb on the 5' RACE reads, gives a single entry per CDR3 protein. The table lists under 600,000 distinct CDR3 sequences, about 20% of them singletons. About this clonotype: Its antigen is as yet unknown.

This clonotype was sampled from an adult woman who had mild COVID-19 (a few samples of this study predate the infection). Cell type and time point are not known. The sequencing sample was made of PBMCs or a T cell subset sorted from them (not recorded which). The chain combines TRBV4-1 with TRBJ1-1; D is unclear. The CDR3 nucleotides read TGCGCCAGCAGCCAAGGGCCGAGCGCTGAAGCTTTCTTT. It is translated as CASSQGPSAEAFF.